These 27 T cell receptor beta chains came from one sample sequenced in a study of blood T cell repertoires in COVID-19. The data were produced by immunoSEQ multiplex PCR, yet TCRdb's version contains in-frame clones alone and is incomplete. The table includes 250,000 to 300,000 clones, approximately 80% detected once. The specimen sequenced was peripheral blood. The source is an older woman with active or convalescent COVID-19.

The chain employs TRBV27 and TRBJ1-1; D is uncertain. The V gene's germline CDR1 is MNHEY and CDR2 SMNVEV (reference sequence). The V and J ends lost 1 base and 2 bases respectively, with 8 bases between them. CDR3 length: 14 amino acids. The CDR3 nucleotides read TGTGCCAGCAGTTTATGGAGGGAAAACACTGAAGCTTTCTTT. Translation gives CASSLWRENTEAFF.

The genes are TRBV27 and TRBJ2-5; 9 nucleotides match TRBD2. The CDR3 runs to 14 residues. With V trimmed by 6 bases and J by 2 bases, 4 bases remained unmatched. Germline-derived CDR1 and CDR2 are MNHEY and SMNVEV (reference sequence). CDR3 protein: CASRSAGGQETQYF. CDR3 nucleotides: TGTGCCAGCAGGAGCGCGGGGGGGCAAGAGACCCAGTACTTC.

The chain recombines TRBV2 with TRBJ2-1, with 10 bases matching TRBD2. The CDR3 length is 15 residues. Trimming removed 4 bases from V and 3 bases from J; junction bases left unmatched: 3. Germline V lookup: CDR1 SNHLY, CDR2 FYNNEI. For the CDR3, the DNA is TGTGCCAGCAGTGTCAGGACTAGCGGCTACAATGAGCAGTTCTTC. Translation: CASSVRTSGYNEQFF.

The J gene is TRBJ2-5, the V gene TRBV5-6, with 7 bases aligning to TRBD2. The CDR3 contains 15 residues. Germline lookup yields CDR1 SGHDT and CDR2 YYEEEE. Germline trimming cut 1 base from V and 2 bases from J; bases unmatched to any gene: 5. For the CDR3, the DNA is TGTGCCAGCAGCTTGTCGGGGGGATGGCAAGAGACCCAGTACTTC. Residues: CASSLSGGWQETQYF.

The chain joins TRBV5-4 to TRBJ2-1; a weak D match, TRBD2 (6 bases). Germline V gene lookup returns CDR1 SGHNT and CDR2 YYREEE (reference sequence). The CDR3 length is 15 residues. V was cut by 0 bases and J by 6 bases, with 13 bases left in between. The CDR3 coding sequence is TGTGCCAGCAGCTTGGTTCGCCAGGGAGGCAATGAGCAGTTCTTC. It encodes CASSLVRQGGNEQFF. The entire variable domain, with the rest obtained from reference TRBV5-4 and TRBJ2-1, is as follows: ETGVTQSPTHLIKTRGQQVTLRCSSQSGHNTVSWYQQALGQGPQFIFQYYREEENGRGNFPPRFSGLQFPNYSSELNVNALELDDSALYLCASSLVRQGGNEQFFGPGTRLTVL.

This chain uses TRBV5-4 with TRBJ2-3, with D perhaps matching TRBD1 (6 bases). The CDR3 runs to 14 residues. The V end was cut by 4 bases, the J end by 1 base, with 10 bases between. Looked up from germline, CDR1 is SGHNT and CDR2 is YYREEE (reference sequence). The CDR3 reads CASSTRGGTDTQYF. The CDR3 nucleotides read TGTGCCAGCAGCACCAGGGGAGGCACAGATACGCAGTATTTT.

The chain has TRBV19 and TRBJ1-6, with D perhaps TRBD1 (5 bases). CDR3 length equals 17 residues. Trimming cost V 0 bases and J 4 bases, with 13 bases left between them. CDR1 is LNHDA, CDR2 SQIVND, per germline (reference sequence). CDR3 bases: TGTGCCAGTAGTATAGAGGACACATACAGTTATAATTCACCCCTCCACTTT. The encoded protein is CASSIEDTYSYNSPLHF.

The chain carries TRBV3-1 (or the pseudogene TRBV3-2) and TRBJ1-2; D is ambiguous. The CDR3 is 14 residues long. CDR1 LGHDT and CDR2 YNNKEL come from the germline V gene (reference sequence). Trimming pared 2 bases from V and 0 bases from J, leaving 7 bases between. The CDR3 DNA sequence: TGTGCCAGCAGCCAACTCTTTTCTAACTATGGCTACACCTTC. Translated, it gives CASSQLFSNYGYTF.

The chain carries TRBV19 and TRBJ2-1; 7 positions agree with TRBD1. V trimming: 7 bases; J trimming: 4 bases; junction bases outside the gene matches: 13. The CDR3 covers 16 residues. CDR1 LNHDA and CDR2 SQIVND come from the germline V gene (reference sequence). This chain's CDR3 is CASTTSGRQGYNEQFF. CDR3 nucleotides: TGTGCCAGTACTACATCCGGGCGACAGGGATACAATGAGCAGTTCTTC.

J is TRBJ1-5 and V is TRBV5-8, with D unclear. The V gene's germline CDR1 is SGHTS and CDR2 YDEGEE. The CDR3 length is 15 residues. The V end was cut by 0 bases, the J end by 2 bases, with 9 bases between. The CDR3 coding sequence is TGTGCCAGCAGCTTGGGAGGGATCCGCAATCAGCCCCAGCATTTT. This translates into CASSLGGIRNQPQHF.

This clone was found a few times. The chain couples TRBV5-6 to TRBJ1-5, with TRBD1 as a possible D gene (5 bases). V was trimmed by 0 bases and J by 4 bases, leaving 11 bases between them. CDR1 is SGHDT and CDR2 is YYEEEE in the germline V gene. The CDR3 is 15 amino acids. The DNA of the CDR3 is TGTGCCAGCAGCTTGGGGCAGGGTTTAAATCAGCCCCAGCATTTT. Its protein product is CASSLGQGLNQPQHF. Supplemented by reference TRBV5-6 and TRBJ1-5, the full variable domain reads DAGVTQSPTHLIKTRGQQVTLRCSPKSGHDTVSWYQQALGQGPQFIFQYYEEEERQRGNFPDRFSGHQFPNYSSELNVNALLLGDSALYLCASSLGQGLNQPQHFGDGTRLSIL.

This clone occurred a few times. The chain combines TRBV21-1 with TRBJ2-7; the D segment call TRBD1 is taken from the table without a DNA check. TRBV21-1 is termed a pseudogene. CDR3 length equals 17 residues. CDR3: CASSKEGQGKIGYEQYF. The CDR3 bases are TGTGCCAGCAGCAAAGAGGGTCAGGGGAAAATTGGGTACGAGCAGTACTTC.

The rearrangement uses TRBV5-1 and TRBJ1-1, with D maybe TRBD1 (5 bases). This CDR3 comprises 16 residues. Trimming left V 7 bases short and J 0 bases short, with 19 bases between. CDR1 is SGHRS, CDR2 YFSETQ, per germline. As DNA, the CDR3 is TGCGCCAGCTCTTGGATTGGACAAGCCATGAACACTGAAGCTTTCTTT. Its translation: CASSWIGQAMNTEAFF.

This chain connects TRBV4-1 to TRBJ2-1; possibly TRBD2 for D (7 bases). The ends were cut back, 0 bases at V and 1 base at J, with 13 bases in the middle. The CDR3 runs to 17 residues. CDR1 and CDR2 (germline): MGHRA, YSYEKL. The CDR3 protein is CASSQDPGGASYNEQFF. CDR3 sequence (DNA): TGCGCCAGCAGCCAAGATCCTGGGGGGGCATCCTACAATGAGCAGTTCTTC.

This clone was seen a handful of times. The J gene is TRBJ1-3, the V gene TRBV19; 7 nucleotides line up with TRBD1. With 10 bases clipped from V and 2 bases from J, the junction kept 5 bases outside the gene matches. The germline V gene encodes CDR1 LNHDA and CDR2 SQIVND (reference sequence). The length of the CDR3 is 13 residues. The CDR3 reads CATADRAGNTIYF. CDR3 nucleotides: TGTGCCACCGCCGACAGGGCTGGAAACACCATATATTTT. The whole variable domain, filled in from reference TRBV19 and TRBJ1-3, reads DGGITQSPKYLFRKEGQNVTLSCEQNLNHDAMYWYRQDPGQGLRLIYYSQIVNDFQKGDIAEGYSVSREKKESFPLTVTSAQKNPTAFYLCATADRAGNTIYFGEGSWLTVV.

This rearrangement joins TRBV7-8 to TRBJ2-2, with D possibly being TRBD1 (6 bases). The CDR3 spans 15 residues. Trimming pared 2 bases from V and 4 bases from J, leaving 11 bases between. Germline V gives CDR1 SGHVS, CDR2 FQNEAQ. The CDR3 region is CASSLTDRPTGELFF. CDR3 nucleotides: TGTGCCAGCAGCTTAACCGACAGGCCCACCGGGGAGCTGTTTTTT.

This rearrangement joins TRBV29-1 to TRBJ1-2; D uncertain. The CDR3 is 14 residues long. The V end lost 1 base, the J end lost 0 bases, and 9 bases lay between the germline ends. Germline loops: CDR1 SQVTM, CDR2 ANQGSEA. Here the CDR3 reads CSVEGRHSNYGYTF. DNA of the CDR3: TGCAGCGTTGAAGGTCGACACTCTAACTATGGCTACACCTTC.

This sequence joins TRBV2 and TRBJ1-6; 7 bases match TRBD1. V was clipped by 7 bases and J by 0 bases; unmatched bases: 6. CDR1 and CDR2 (germline): SNHLY, FYNNEI. The CDR3 runs to 16 residues. CDR3 region: CASTGQASSYNSPLHF. CDR3 nucleotides: TGTGCCAGCACCGGACAGGCCAGCTCCTATAATTCACCCCTCCACTTT.

This clone is a singleton in its sample. V and J are TRBV7-3 and TRBJ2-3; no firm D call. This CDR3 contains 15 residues. Deletions cut 1 base from V and 1 base from J, with 9 bases between. CDR1 is SGHTA, CDR2 FQGTGA, per germline. The CDR3 reads CASSLMPSGTDTQYF. The CDR3 nucleotides are TGTGCCAGCAGCTTAATGCCAAGCGGCACAGATACGCAGTATTTT.

The chain employs TRBV15 and TRBJ2-3; TRBD2 might be the D (7 bases). This CDR3 spans 19 amino acids. V lost 3 bases and J 6 bases, leaving 28 bases between the germline ends. Germline V gene data show CDR1 as LNHNV and CDR2 as YYDKDF (reference sequence). The DNA for the CDR3 is TGTGCCACCAGCAGGGATATCAGACGGGGCGGGGGCATCTCCGATACGCAGTATTTT. Translated: CATSRDIRRGGGISDTQYF.

This chain joins TRBV5-1 and TRBJ1-2, with D perhaps TRBD1 (5 bases). The CDR3 has 14 amino acids. CDR1 and CDR2 from the germline V gene are SGHRS and YFSETQ. V lost 0 bases and J 8 bases, leaving 14 bases between the germline ends. In DNA, the CDR3 is TGCGCCAGCAGCTTGGCCAGGGTAACGGAGGGCTACACCTTC. Protein: CASSLARVTEGYTF.

The chain is built from TRBV5-1 and TRBJ1-4, with 9 bases fitting TRBD1. V gave up 3 bases and J gave up 13 bases; unmatched junction bases: 16. The germline CDR1 and CDR2 sequences are SGHRS and YFSETQ. The CDR3 is 16 amino acids. The CDR3 sequence: CASSSDRDRASERLFF. The CDR3 region has the DNA TGCGCCAGCAGCTCCGACCGGGACAGGGCCTCTGAGAGACTGTTTTTT.

The chain recombines TRBV12-3 or TRBV12-4 with TRBJ1-2; D remains unclear. With 6 bases removed from V and 8 bases from J, the gap between germline ends came to 10 bases. This CDR3 spans 11 amino acids. CDR3 in DNA: TGTGCCAGCAGCCCGAGTGCGGGCTACACCTTC. Protein product: CASSPSAGYTF.

The chain links TRBV29-1 to TRBJ2-2; 10 bases are a match to TRBD1. Germline V gene lookup returns CDR1 SQVTM and CDR2 ANQGSEA. There are 13 residues in the CDR3. Trimming cost V 4 bases and J 7 bases; bases outside gene matches: 3. The CDR3 sequence: CSVVTGGYGELFF. The CDR3 nucleotides are TGCAGCGTTGTGACAGGGGGCTACGGGGAGCTGTTTTTT.

The genes are TRBV9 and TRBJ1-1, with D unclear. The V and J ends lost 1 base and 5 bases respectively, with 9 bases between them. CDR1 and CDR2 (germline): SGDLS, YYNGEE. CDR3 size: 13 residues. The CDR3 DNA sequence: TGTGCCAGCAGCGTAAGCGGGCAGACTGAAGCTTTCTTT. It translates to CASSVSGQTEAFF.

In this sample, this clone turned up a few times. The rearrangement joins TRBV29-1 to TRBJ2-7; D possibly corresponds to TRBD2 (5 bases). Germline CDR1 reads SQVTM; CDR2 reads ANQGSEA. This CDR3 has 12 residues. The V end was cut by 5 bases, the J end by 2 bases, with 10 bases between. The CDR3 here is CSVRTPTYEQYF. CDR3 bases: TGCAGCGTTCGGACTCCTACCTACGAGCAGTACTTC.

The chain has TRBV29-1 and TRBJ2-3, with 10 bases lining up with TRBD2. Germline values: CDR1 SQVTM, CDR2 ANQGSEA. V dropped 7 bases and J dropped 7; count of bases not matched to a gene: 8. The CDR3 covers 13 residues. This CDR3 is CSAGLAVLNTQYF. For the CDR3, the DNA is TGCAGCGCAGGACTAGCGGTCCTGAATACGCAGTATTTT.